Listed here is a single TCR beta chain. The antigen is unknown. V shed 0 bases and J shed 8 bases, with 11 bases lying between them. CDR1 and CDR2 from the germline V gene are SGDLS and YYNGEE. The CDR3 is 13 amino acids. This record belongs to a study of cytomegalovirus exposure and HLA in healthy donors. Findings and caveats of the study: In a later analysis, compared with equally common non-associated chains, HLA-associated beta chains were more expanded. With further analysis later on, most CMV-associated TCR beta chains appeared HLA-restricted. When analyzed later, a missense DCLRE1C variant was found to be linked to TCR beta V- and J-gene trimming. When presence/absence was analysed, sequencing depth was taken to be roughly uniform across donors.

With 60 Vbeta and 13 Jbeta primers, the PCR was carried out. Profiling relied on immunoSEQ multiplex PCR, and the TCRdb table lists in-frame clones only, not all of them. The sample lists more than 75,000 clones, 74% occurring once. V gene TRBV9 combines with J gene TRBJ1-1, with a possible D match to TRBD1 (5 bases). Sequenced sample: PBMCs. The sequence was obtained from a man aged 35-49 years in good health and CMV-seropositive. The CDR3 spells CASSVAERGEAFF. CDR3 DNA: TGTGCCAGCAGCGTAGCTGAGCGGGGGGAAGCTTTCTTT.